Below are 21 T cell receptor beta chains sequenced from a single sample in a study of monozygotic twins with inflammatory bowel disease (dated by TCRdb to the late 2010s). Libraries came from 5' RACE. This sample was sequenced with an Illumina HiSeq 2500. With the reads reprocessed by TCRdb, a single entry stands for each CDR3 protein sequence and no DNA is reported. The sample's records list approximately 340,000 distinct CDR3 sequences. The biggest ten clones account for roughly 2% of the sample. The sample taken for sequencing was blood. The source of these receptors is a human donor with ulcerative colitis or Crohn's disease, or a healthy co-twin of an affected twin (not recorded which).

The chain uses TRBV4-3 and TRBJ2-2. Germline CDR1 is LGHNA and CDR2 is YSLEER. This CDR3 contains 16 residues. CDR3 protein: CASSQDRAPNTGELFF.

The V gene is TRBV12-3 or TRBV12-4, the J gene TRBJ1-1. This CDR3 region has 15 residues. CDR3 in amino acids: CASSLETLGDTEAFF.

The chain combines TRBV20-1 with TRBJ2-7; there is no DNA to check the TCRdb D call of TRBD2. Per germline, CDR1 DFQATT and CDR2 SNEGSKA (reference sequence). The CDR3 sequence is 14 residues long. Here the CDR3 reads CSARVGLADYEQYF.

The rearrangement links TRBV16 to TRBJ2-7; TCRdb outputs TRBD2, but without DNA this stays unchecked. This CDR3 comprises 15 residues. Germline V gene sequence: CDR1 KGHSY, CDR2 FQNENV. Here the CDR3 reads CASSQATSGAYEQYF.

The chain employs TRBV2 and TRBJ2-6. Per the germline V gene, CDR1 is SNHLY and CDR2 is FYNNEI. The CDR3 sequence is 15 residues long. CDR3 protein: CASTGRASGANVLTF.

This chain uses TRBV6-2 or TRBV6-3 with TRBJ2-6; TCRdb returns TRBD2, unconfirmable since there is no DNA. Germline-derived CDR1 and CDR2 are MNHEY and SVGEGT. The CDR3 is made up of 15 amino acids. The CDR3 loop reads CASSSPWERLRVLTF.

V and J are TRBV5-6 and TRBJ2-6; TCRdb's D call, TRBD1, is unchecked because there is no DNA. Germline V gene data show CDR1 as SGHDT and CDR2 as YYEEEE. The CDR3 totals 18 residues. CDR3 protein: CASGPSDSYISGANVLIF.

V gene TRBV4-2 combines with J gene TRBJ2-1; TCRdb lists TRBD1, though no DNA is available to test this call. Germline V lookup: CDR1 LGHNA, CDR2 YNFKEQ. The CDR3 extends over 13 amino acids. The CDR3 protein is CASSHRQGNEQFF.

The V and J genes are TRBV5-1 and TRBJ1-1; TCRdb indicates TRBD1, and absent DNA this call remains unverified. The germline gives CDR1 SGHRS, CDR2 YFSETQ. The CDR3 is 13 residues long. The CDR3 sequence: CASSVTGNTEAFF.

The rearrangement uses TRBV6-2 or TRBV6-3 and TRBJ2-7; TCRdb outputs TRBD1, but without DNA this stays unchecked. Per the germline V gene, CDR1 is MNHEY and CDR2 is SVGEGT. The CDR3 runs to 12 residues. This chain's CDR3 is CASRGDAYEQYF.

This chain links TRBV9 with TRBJ2-7; the D call of TRBD2 rests on TCRdb alone, since no DNA is present to check it. The germline V gene has CDR1 SGDLS and CDR2 YYNGEE. The CDR3 is 13 amino acids. CDR3 amino acids: CASSAGLAYEQYF. Full variable domain (rest looked up from reference TRBV9 and TRBJ2-7): DSGVTQTPKHLITATGQRVTLRCSPRSGDLSVYWYQQSLDQGLQFLIQYYNGEERAKGNILERFSAQQFPDLHSELNLSSLELGDSALYFCASSAGLAYEQYFGPGTRLTVT.

V is TRBV6-1 and J is TRBJ2-1; TCRdb's D call, TRBD1, is unchecked because there is no DNA. This CDR3 contains 15 residues. CDR1 MNHNS and CDR2 SASEGT come from the germline V gene. CDR3: CASSPQTGGGDEQFF.

The V call is TRBV6-1, the J call TRBJ2-7; the TRBD1 assignment by TCRdb is unverifiable without DNA. Germline CDR1 and CDR2: MNHNS and SASEGT. This CDR3 has 18 residues. The CDR3 loop reads CASSEAVGVWGRAYEQYF.

V usage is TRBV4-1 and J usage is TRBJ2-7. CDR1 and CDR2 (germline): MGHRA, YSYEKL. The CDR3 extends over 15 amino acids. The CDR3 protein is CASSRPTTTTYEQYF.

This chain joins TRBV5-1 and TRBJ2-2; TCRdb outputs TRBD1, but without DNA this stays unchecked. The CDR3 totals 15 residues. From germline, CDR1 is SGHRS and CDR2 YFSETQ. This CDR3 is CASSLGDRDTGELFF.

The chain carries TRBV3-1 and TRBJ2-3; TCRdb outputs TRBD1, but without DNA this stays unchecked. Germline assignment: CDR1 LGHDT and CDR2 YNNKEL (reference sequence). The CDR3 is made up of 17 amino acids. This CDR3 reads CASSQRRGGYLTDTQYF.

This CDR3 reads CASSYAPQGRSYGYTF. This chain links TRBV6-5 with TRBJ1-2; TCRdb lists TRBD1, though no DNA is available to test this call. CDR1 is MNHEY and CDR2 is SVGAGI in the germline V gene. CDR3 length equals 16 residues.

CDR3 loop: CASSLGNQETQYF. The chain employs TRBV5-1 and TRBJ2-5. CDR1 SGHRS and CDR2 YFSETQ come from the germline V gene. This CDR3 contains 13 residues. Based on the CDR3 plus reference TRBV5-1 and TRBJ2-5, the full variable domain is KAGVTQTPRYLIKTRGQQVTLSCSPISGHRSVSWYQQTPGQGLQFLFEYFSETQRNKGNFPGRFSGRQFSNSRSEMNVSTLELGDSALYLCASSLGNQETQYFGPGTRLLVL.

The chain has TRBV12-3 or TRBV12-4 and TRBJ2-3; the TRBD1 assignment by TCRdb is unverifiable without DNA. This CDR3 is 14 amino acids long. The CDR3 protein is CASRGQGFTDTQYF.

The rearrangement links TRBV5-4 to TRBJ1-1; TCRdb's D call, TRBD1, is unchecked because there is no DNA. The CDR3 has 14 residues. Germline V gene data show CDR1 as SGHNT and CDR2 as YYREEE (reference sequence). The chain's CDR3 is CASRPTGTNTEAFF.

The chain uses TRBV6-5 and TRBJ1-1. The CDR3 covers 15 residues. Germline CDR1 MNHEY, CDR2 SVGAGI. The chain's CDR3 is CASSYESYSHTEAFF.